These T cell receptor beta chains were read from a single sample in a study of liver allograft versus peripheral blood T cells. TCRdb ran MiXCR on the reads and lists one entry per CDR3 protein. The sample lists about 14,000 distinct CDR3 sequences; around 20% were seen once. All receptors come from a human patient who had a liver transplant. The graft donor may account for some of the T cells. The conserved cysteine and the conserved F or W are not part of the CDR3 here. The order of the fields is J gene, V gene, CDR3 protein.

J: TRBJ1-4
V: TRBV6-1
CDR3: ASTVWSTNEKLF

J: TRBJ1-4
V: TRBV10-3
CDR3: AISESTQEKLF

J: TRBJ1-5
V: TRBV18
CDR3: ASSPPGNGQPQH

J: TRBJ1-2
V: TRBV6-1
CDR3: ASSEGGDVYGYT

J: TRBJ1-3
V: TRBV13
CDR3: ASSLTASGNTIY

J: TRBJ2-2
V: TRBV25-1
CDR3: ASRTSGGTGELF

J: TRBJ2-3
V: TRBV19
CDR3: ASSEDRSTDTQY

J: TRBJ1-2
V: TRBV19
CDR3: ASSIDTRSYT

J: TRBJ1-1
V: TRBV20-1
CDR3: SAWDFPNTEAF

J: TRBJ1-5
V: TRBV6-2/TRBV6-3
CDR3: ASRATGSNQPQH

J: TRBJ1-4
V: TRBV19
CDR3: ASSPGPATNEKLF

J: TRBJ1-2
V: TRBV29-1
CDR3: SVDGQATNYGYT

J: TRBJ1-4
V: TRBV11-2
CDR3: ASSRRPGQGATNEKLF

J: TRBJ1-1
V: TRBV6-6
CDR3: ASGDPEGVNTEAF

J: TRBJ1-2
V: TRBV6-5
CDR3: ASTPVQGAYGYT

J: TRBJ1-1
V: TRBV7-9
CDR3: ASSFQGTRTEAF

J: TRBJ1-3
V: TRBV20-1
CDR3: SAASISSGNTIY

J: TRBJ2-2
V: TRBV7-2
CDR3: ASSLAGTGELF

J: TRBJ1-2
V: TRBV10-3
CDR3: AATGGINGYT

J: TRBJ2-3
V: TRBV29-1
CDR3: SVDGRGGRTDTQY

J: TRBJ1-2
V: TRBV12-3/TRBV12-4
CDR3: ASSLGQAQYYGYT

J: TRBJ1-4
V: TRBV19
CDR3: ASSISGAEKLF

J: TRBJ2-1
V: TRBV20-1
CDR3: SANGLAGGPSFSEQF

J: TRBJ1-2
V: TRBV6-1
CDR3: ASSDARGGSWGYT

J: TRBJ1-5
V: TRBV19
CDR3: ASSTSDSNQPQH

J: TRBJ2-7
V: TRBV18
CDR3: ASSPQQGVYEQY

J: TRBJ1-1
V: TRBV27
CDR3: ASSILPTMNTEAF